Included here is one TCR beta chain sequence, with context. The antigen is not known. The primer mix had 60 Vbeta and 13 Jbeta primers. The repertoire was sequenced with immunoSEQ multiplex PCR; TCRdb's copy has only in-frame clones and lacks some. The data contain around 190,000 clones, 86% of them seen just once; the ten biggest clones take up around 0.34%. The data are from a study of cytomegalovirus exposure and HLA in healthy donors. Study results and limitations: Rarity held for most TCR sequences, but there were some public TCRs that occurred in many donors.

V shed 4 bases and J shed 5 bases, with 14 bases lying between them. Germline V lookup: CDR1 SGDLS, CDR2 YYNGEE. CDR3 length equals 14 residues. The sample consisted of PBMCs. The TCR was taken from a woman younger than 45 in good health and CMV-seronegative. The chain links TRBV9 to TRBJ2-3, with D perhaps TRBD2 (5 bases). This CDR3 reads CASSLLGLEDTQYF. The CDR3 coding sequence is TGTGCCAGCAGCCTACTCGGACTGGAAGATACGCAGTATTTT.